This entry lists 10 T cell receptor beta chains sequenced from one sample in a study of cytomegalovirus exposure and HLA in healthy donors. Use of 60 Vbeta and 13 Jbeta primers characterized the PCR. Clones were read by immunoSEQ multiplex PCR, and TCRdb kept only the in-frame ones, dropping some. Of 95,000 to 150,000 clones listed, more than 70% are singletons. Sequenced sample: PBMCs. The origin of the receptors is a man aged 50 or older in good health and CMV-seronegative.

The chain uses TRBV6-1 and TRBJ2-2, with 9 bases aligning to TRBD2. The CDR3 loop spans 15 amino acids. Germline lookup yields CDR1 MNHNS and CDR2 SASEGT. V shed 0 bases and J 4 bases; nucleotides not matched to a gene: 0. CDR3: CASSEAAGGTGELFF. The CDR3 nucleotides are TGTGCCAGCAGTGAAGCAGCGGGGGGCACCGGGGAGCTGTTTTTT.

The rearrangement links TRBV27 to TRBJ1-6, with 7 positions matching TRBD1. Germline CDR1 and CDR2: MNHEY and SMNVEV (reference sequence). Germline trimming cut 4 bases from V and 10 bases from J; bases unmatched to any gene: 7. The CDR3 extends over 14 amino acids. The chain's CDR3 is CASSWTGKESPLHF. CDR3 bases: TGTGCCAGCAGTTGGACAGGAAAAGAATCACCCCTCCACTTT.

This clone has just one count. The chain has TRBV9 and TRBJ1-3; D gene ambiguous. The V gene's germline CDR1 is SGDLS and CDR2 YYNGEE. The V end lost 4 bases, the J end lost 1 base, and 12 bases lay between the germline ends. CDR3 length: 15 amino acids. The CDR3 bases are TGTGCCAGCAGCCCCTATCGGGGATCTGGAAACACCATATATTTT. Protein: CASSPYRGSGNTIYF.

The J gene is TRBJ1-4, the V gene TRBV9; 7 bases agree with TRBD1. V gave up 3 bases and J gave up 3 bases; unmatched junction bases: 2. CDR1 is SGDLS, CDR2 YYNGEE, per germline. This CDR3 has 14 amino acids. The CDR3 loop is CASSAQGANEKLFF. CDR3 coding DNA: TGTGCCAGCAGCGCCCAGGGGGCTAATGAAAAACTGTTTTTT.

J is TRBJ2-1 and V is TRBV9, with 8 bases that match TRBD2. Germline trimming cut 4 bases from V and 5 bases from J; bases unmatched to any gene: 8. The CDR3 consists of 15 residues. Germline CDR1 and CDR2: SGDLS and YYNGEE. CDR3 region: CASSLGGRSHNEQFF. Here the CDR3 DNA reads TGTGCCAGCAGCCTCGGCGGGAGGTCCCACAATGAGCAGTTCTTC.

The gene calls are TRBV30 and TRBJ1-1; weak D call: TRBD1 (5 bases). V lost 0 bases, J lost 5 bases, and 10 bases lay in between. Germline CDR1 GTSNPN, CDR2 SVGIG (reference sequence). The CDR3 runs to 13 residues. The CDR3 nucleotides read TGTGCCTGGAGTGTTCAGGGAAAGACTGAAGCTTTCTTT. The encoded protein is CAWSVQGKTEAFF.

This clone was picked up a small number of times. This CDR3 reads CASSKTGTETQYF. CDR3 in DNA: TGTGCCAGCAGTAAAACGGGTACGGAGACCCAGTACTTC. This rearrangement joins TRBV6-5 to TRBJ2-5; unclear D gene. Trimming removed 5 bases from V and 5 bases from J, with 12 bases in between. Germline CDR1 reads MNHEY; CDR2 reads SVGAGI. The CDR3 is 13 amino acids.

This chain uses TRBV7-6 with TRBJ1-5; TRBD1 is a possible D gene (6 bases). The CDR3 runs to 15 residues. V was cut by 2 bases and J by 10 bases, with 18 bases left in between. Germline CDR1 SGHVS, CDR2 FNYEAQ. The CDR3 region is CASSLQIGQTGPQHF. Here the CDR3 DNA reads TGTGCCAGCAGCTTACAGATCGGACAGACGGGACCCCAGCATTTT.

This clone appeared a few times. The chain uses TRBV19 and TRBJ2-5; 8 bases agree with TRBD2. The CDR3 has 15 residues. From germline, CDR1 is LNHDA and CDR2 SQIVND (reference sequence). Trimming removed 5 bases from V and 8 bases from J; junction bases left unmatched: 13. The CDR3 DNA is TGTGCCAGTAGTGCTCAGCGGGGGCCAAGAAATACCCAGTACTTC. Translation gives CASSAQRGPRNTQYF.

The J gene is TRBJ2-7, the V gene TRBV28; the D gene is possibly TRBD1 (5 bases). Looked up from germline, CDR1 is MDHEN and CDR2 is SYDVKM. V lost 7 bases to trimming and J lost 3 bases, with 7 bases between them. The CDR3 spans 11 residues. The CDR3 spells CASTGNYEQYF. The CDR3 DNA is TGTGCCAGCACAGGGAACTACGAGCAGTACTTC.